Detailed here is one T cell receptor (beta chain). The assay was immunoSEQ multiplex PCR, and TCRdb's table has in-frame clones only and misses some. The profile covers about 260,000 clones, with around 89% appearing a single time and roughly 4% taken by the ten largest. Participants' reported clinical history set cohort assignment. These data originate in a study of blood T cell repertoires in COVID-19. As for the study in general: There were acute and convalescent COVID-19 samples, and they came from the United States, Italy and Spain. T cells, B-cell-depleted T cells, or PBMCs provided the cDNA or gDNA that served as material.

This clonotype was sampled from a woman aged 25 to 39 with acute COVID-19. The material sequenced was PBMCs or T cells enriched from blood (not recorded which).

The CDR3 protein is CASSPRASGASYNEQFF. The CDR3 DNA is TGTGCCAGCAGTCCCCGGGCTAGCGGAGCGTCCTACAATGAGCAGTTCTTC. The chain employs TRBV6-6 and TRBJ2-1, with 7 bases matching TRBD2. The J segment lost 1 base and the V segment lost 5 bases, leaving 11 bases of the junction unmatched. The CDR3 length is 17 residues. Germline V CDR1 and CDR2: MNHNY, SVGAGI (reference sequence).